This TCR beta chain was recovered during a study of early T cells in non-severe SARS-CoV-2 infection. The table lists this clonotype with a count of one. Its antigen is as yet unknown. The CDR3 sequence is 14 residues long. TCRdb used MiXCR to reprocess the 5' RACE reads, holding one entry per CDR3 protein. In the table there are fewer than 60,000 distinct CDR3 sequences, about 12% of which are singletons. General study results and limits: Reliance on VDJdb matching favored anti-spike CD8 responses; private and CD4 specificities were missed.

The TCR sequence derives from an adult who was a healthcare worker with PCR-confirmed SARS-CoV-2 infection or an uninfected control (not recorded which). This chain links TRBV21-1 with TRBJ2-7; the DNA was not used to check the table's D call, TRBD1. TRBV21-1 is reported as a pseudogene. The sample was whole blood. CDR3 nucleotide sequence: TGTGCCAGCAGCACTATACGGGGGCCCTACGAGCAGTACTTC. It translates to CASSTIRGPYEQYF.